The clone carrying this T cell receptor (beta chain) was recorded at least ten times. The target antigen is unknown. TCRdb analysed the RT-PCR reads with MiXCR anew, one entry per CDR3 protein. The data hold roughly 650,000 distinct CDR3 sequences, with around 13% observed a single time. The entry originates in a study of response to subunit inactivated influenza vaccine. Germline CDR1 is SGHRS and CDR2 is YFSETQ. This CDR3 has 14 amino acids. The trim removed 0 bases at V and 3 bases at J, leaving 2 bases unmatched. Study observations and caveats: Few new T cells, the authors suggested, are recruited by each seasonal influenza vaccination.

The chain links TRBV5-1 to TRBJ2-5; 7 nucleotides agree with TRBD1. Material: PBMCs from blood, obtained about 14 days before vaccination. This TCR came from a man aged 50 to 60 who received an inactivated influenza vaccine. DNA for the CDR3: TGCGCCAGCAGCTTGGCTACAGGGGAAGAGACCCAGTACTTC. This codes for CASSLATGEETQYF. The complete variable domain, with remaining parts taken from reference TRBV5-1 and TRBJ2-5, reads KAGVTQTPRYLIKTRGQQVTLSCSPISGHRSVSWYQQTPGQGLQFLFEYFSETQRNKGNFPGRFSGRQFSNSRSEMNVSTLELGDSALYLCASSLATGEETQYFGPGTRLLVL.